This T cell receptor beta chain was obtained from a study of human T cells and chemical hapten exposure. In this sample, this clonotype turned up a few times. TCRdb passed the RACE reads through MiXCR, listing each CDR3 protein once. The sample yields some 82,000 distinct CDR3 sequences, about 10% seen once. Indicated time point: patch test 1, 2 weeks after DPC sensitization. Treatment in this sample: therapeutic diphenylcyclopropenone sensitization with weekly scalp DPC. Looked up from germline, CDR1 is SNHLY and CDR2 is FYNNEI. The V gene lost 5 bases and the J gene lost 3 bases, with 13 bases spanning the gap. The CDR3 contains 14 residues.

This clonotype was sampled from a woman aged 45-59 years with alopecia areata. Some clones in this sample may be carry-over from other donors' samples. The sequencing used whole blood, collected in connection with sensitization to the hapten diphenylcyclopropenone (DPC). The chain recombines TRBV2 with TRBJ2-5; D is perhaps TRBD1 (6 bases). CDR3: CASSKKGVKETQYF. DNA of the CDR3: TGTGCCAGCAGTAAGAAGGGGGTTAAAGAGACCCAGTACTTC.